This TCR beta chain was profiled in a study of CD8+ T cells in alopecia areata. Background on the study: The drug, tofacitinib, lasted 6 to 18 months, followed by 6 months off drug.

Reverse transcription of extracted RNA yielded cDNA, which provided the sequencing template. TCRdb's table, derived via immunoSEQ multiplex PCR, lists solely in-frame clones and lacks some. The table lists about 130,000 clones, around 50% of them singletons. The specimen comprised CD4+ T cells sorted from blood, sampled at week 0. This receptor was identified in a human donor with alopecia areata.

The DNA of the CDR3 is TGCAGCGTTGAAGGGACCCCAACCGGGAAGCAGTTCTTC. Translated: CSVEGTPTGKQFF. V gene TRBV29-1 combines with J gene TRBJ2-1; D may be TRBD2 (5 bases). Germline lookup yields CDR1 SQVTM and CDR2 ANQGSEA. V shed 1 base and J shed 11 bases, with 15 bases lying between them. The CDR3 runs to 13 residues.